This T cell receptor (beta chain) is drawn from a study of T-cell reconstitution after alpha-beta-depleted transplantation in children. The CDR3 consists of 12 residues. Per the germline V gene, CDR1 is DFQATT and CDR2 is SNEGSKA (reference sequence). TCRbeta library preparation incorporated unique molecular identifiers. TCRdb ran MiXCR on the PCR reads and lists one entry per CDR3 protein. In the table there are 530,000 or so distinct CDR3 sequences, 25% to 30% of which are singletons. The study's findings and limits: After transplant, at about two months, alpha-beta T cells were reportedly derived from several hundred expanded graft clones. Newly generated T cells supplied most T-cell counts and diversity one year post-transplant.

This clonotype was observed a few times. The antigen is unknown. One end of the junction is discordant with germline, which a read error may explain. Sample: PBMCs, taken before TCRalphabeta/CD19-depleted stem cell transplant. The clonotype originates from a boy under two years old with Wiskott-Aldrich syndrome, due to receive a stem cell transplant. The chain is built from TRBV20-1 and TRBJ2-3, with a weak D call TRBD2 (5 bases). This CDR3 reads CSARGPADTQYF. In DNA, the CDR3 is TGCAGTGCGAGAGGGCCGGCAGATACGCAGTATTTT.